This T cell receptor beta chain originates from a study of blood T cell repertoires in COVID-19. The wider study: The United States, Italy and Spain supplied acute and convalescent COVID-19 samples.

The CDR3 consists of 15 residues. The germline V gene encodes CDR1 SGHNT and CDR2 YYREEE (reference sequence). J was trimmed by 3 bases and V by 2 bases; bases with no gene match: 7. The table came from immunoSEQ multiplex PCR; TCRdb's copy has only in-frame clones and leaves some out. The table has roughly 220,000 clones, around 84% seen once. Sequenced material: peripheral blood. The chain is built from TRBV5-4 and TRBJ1-2; 7 nucleotides align to TRBD1. This TCR was sampled from a woman aged 55 to 70 who had recovered from COVID-19. CDR3 protein: CASSFDRDRYYGYTF. The CDR3 bases are TGTGCCAGCAGCTTCGACAGGGATCGGTACTATGGCTACACCTTC.